This T cell receptor (beta chain) is from a study of shared clonotypes between healthy human individuals. Overall study results and limits: In this cohort, only blood was sampled, and tissue repertoires likely differ. Of the naive CD4 clonotypes, approximately 5% were shared across several donors. In contrast to clonotypes shared by all four donors, non-shared clonotypes had lower generation probabilities. The donor pool, a small one, limited the genetic and exposure-history diversity represented.

Notes on this clone: The antigen is not known.

Profiled with immunoSEQ multiplex PCR; TCRdb holds only in-frame clones, not every one. Of about 1 million clones listed, about three quarters were seen once; the top ten hold approximately 1.5%. The CDR3 runs 15 residues. CDR1 SEHNR and CDR2 FQNEAQ come from the germline V gene (reference sequence). The V end lost 1 base, the J end lost 1 base, and 10 bases lay between the germline ends. Sample: memory CD4+ T cells sorted from blood. Subset in this sample: CD45RA-negative fraction. The clonotype originates from a man between 18 and 29 years old in good health. The chain combines TRBV7-9 with TRBJ1-1; D perhaps matches TRBD1 (6 bases). CDR3 bases: TGTGCCAGCAGCTTAGTCGGGGGCTCGAACACTGAAGCTTTCTTT. As protein: CASSLVGGSNTEAFF.